This passage covers 24 T cell receptor beta chains from one sample sequenced in a study of blood T cell repertoires in COVID-19. TCRdb's table, derived via immunoSEQ multiplex PCR, lists solely in-frame clones and lacks some. The repertoire holds about 250,000 clones, with roughly 80% as singletons. The sequenced sample was peripheral blood. The receptors stem from a person aged 65-85 years with COVID-19, enrolled during active disease.

CDR3 protein: CASSPDWLAGHEQYF. CDR3 DNA sequence: TGTGCCAGCAGCCCAGATTGGCTAGCCGGCCACGAGCAGTACTTC. The genes are TRBV7-2 and TRBJ2-7; D is possibly TRBD2 (5 bases). The CDR3 is made up of 15 amino acids. Between the trimmed V and J ends, which lost 5 bases and 5 bases, there was a span of 19 bases. CDR1 is SGHTA and CDR2 is FQGNSA in the germline V gene.

This sequence joins TRBV6-1 and TRBJ1-3; D ambiguous. Germline V gene sequence: CDR1 MNHNS, CDR2 SASEGT. The V end lost 2 bases, the J end lost 0 bases, and 8 bases lay between the germline ends. The CDR3 covers 15 residues. Here the CDR3 DNA reads TGTGCCAGCAGTGAATTTTCCTTCTCTGGAAACACCATATATTTT. Protein sequence: CASSEFSFSGNTIYF.

Remarks on this clone: At one end, the junction sequence differs from germline, possibly due to a read error. The chain uses TRBV5-5 and TRBJ2-2; TRBD1 matches 11 bases. The CDR3 contains 16 residues. Germline CDR1 SGHKS, CDR2 YYEKEE (reference sequence). In DNA form, the CDR3 reads TGTGCCAGCAGTTTGGACAGGGGGCGCAACACCGGGGAGCTGTTTTTT. Protein: CASSLDRGRNTGELFF.

V and J are TRBV18 and TRBJ2-5; TRBD2 matches at 8 bases. The germline gives CDR1 KGHSH, CDR2 LQKENI. V trimming: 2 bases; J trimming: 5 bases; junction bases outside the gene matches: 7. The CDR3 is 15 residues long. CDR3 protein: CASSPFGREEETQYF. CDR3 DNA: TGTGCCAGCTCACCATTCGGGAGGGAGGAGGAGACCCAGTACTTC.

The table lists this clone with a few counts. The chain couples TRBV28 to TRBJ2-7; 9 nucleotides align to TRBD1. V dropped 4 bases and J dropped 2; count of bases not matched to a gene: 6. The CDR3 runs to 15 residues. Germline V gives CDR1 MDHEN, CDR2 SYDVKM. In DNA form, the CDR3 reads TGTGCCAGCAGTTCCCCCGGGACAGGGCCCTACGAGCAGTACTTC. This sequence encodes CASSSPGTGPYEQYF. The whole variable domain, filled in from reference TRBV28 and TRBJ2-7, reads DVKVTQSSRYLVKRTGEKVFLECVQDMDHENMFWYRQDPGLGLRLIYFSYDVKMKEKGDIPEGYSVSREKKERFSLILESASTNQTSMYLCASSSPGTGPYEQYFGPGTRLTVT.

This chain connects TRBV2 to TRBJ1-2, with D tentatively TRBD1 (6 bases). CDR1 and CDR2 (germline): SNHLY, FYNNEI. This CDR3 has 12 amino acids. Trimming took off 6 bases at V and 5 bases at J, with 10 bases between the two ends. The CDR3 DNA follows: TGTGCCAGCAGCGCCAGGGGATATGGCTACACCTTC. It specifies CASSARGYGYTF.

Written as DNA, the CDR3 is TGCGCCAGCAGCCCTAGACTAGCGGGGGGCACAGATACGCAGTATTTT. Translating gives CASSPRLAGGTDTQYF. This chain links TRBV5-1 with TRBJ2-3, with 12 bases aligning to TRBD2. The V segment lost 4 bases and the J segment 1 base; nucleotides outside the gene matches: 4. Germline CDR1 is SGHRS and CDR2 is YFSETQ. The CDR3 sequence is 16 residues long.

The chain couples TRBV27 to TRBJ2-1, with 13 bases fitting TRBD2. Per germline, CDR1 MNHEY and CDR2 SMNVEV (reference sequence). The CDR3 has 14 residues. Germline trimming cut 5 bases from V and 12 bases from J; bases unmatched to any gene: 7. CDR3 sequence: CASSHGLAGERQFF. The CDR3 DNA reads as TGTGCCAGCAGTCACGGACTAGCGGGAGAAAGGCAGTTCTTC.

The rearrangement joins TRBV7-9 to TRBJ2-1, with 7 bases matching TRBD1. Germline assignment: CDR1 SEHNR and CDR2 FQNEAQ (reference sequence). There are 16 residues in the CDR3. Trimming at V came to 5 bases and at J to 6 bases, leaving 13 bases not matched to a gene. CDR3 DNA: TGTGCCAGCAGCCACGAACAGGGGTTTGGGCTCAATGAGCAGTTCTTC. The encoded protein is CASSHEQGFGLNEQFF.

This chain links TRBV5-5 with TRBJ2-1, with TRBD2 matching over 8 bases. J was trimmed by 7 bases and V by 4 bases; bases with no gene match: 10. This CDR3 spans 15 amino acids. Per the germline V gene, CDR1 is SGHKS and CDR2 is YYEKEE (reference sequence). CDR3: CASSLSGGSLNEQFF. The CDR3 DNA follows: TGTGCCAGCAGCCTCAGCGGGGGTTCCCTTAATGAGCAGTTCTTC.

CDR3 DNA: TGTGCCAGTAGTTCCAGGGGTTATCAGCCCCAGCATTTT. Amino acids: CASSSRGYQPQHF. The chain links TRBV19 to TRBJ1-5; TRBD1 might be the D (6 bases). There are 13 residues in the CDR3. V lost 5 bases, J lost 5 bases, and 10 bases lay in between. Looked up from germline, CDR1 is LNHDA and CDR2 is SQIVND (reference sequence).

This clone was counted between two and nine times. The rearrangement links TRBV27 to TRBJ1-1; 8 nucleotides align to TRBD1. This CDR3 has 14 residues. Germline values: CDR1 MNHEY, CDR2 SMNVEV (reference sequence). V trimming: 5 bases; J trimming: 8 bases; junction bases outside the gene matches: 10. The CDR3 sequence: CASSPAGRDREAFF. Written as DNA, the CDR3 is TGTGCCAGCAGTCCCGCCGGGCGGGACAGGGAAGCTTTCTTT.

The chain couples TRBV10-3 to TRBJ2-7; D remains ambiguous. The CDR3 runs 12 residues. With 0 bases removed from V and 4 bases from J, the gap between germline ends came to 4 bases. CDR1 is ENHRY, CDR2 SYGVKD, per germline. CDR3 in DNA: TGTGCCATCAGTGAGTCGAGATACGAGCAGTACTTC. The encoded protein is CAISESRYEQYF.

The V and J genes are TRBV28 and TRBJ1-2, with a weak D call TRBD1 (5 bases). There are 11 residues in the CDR3. V was cut by 3 bases and J by 7 bases, with 6 bases left in between. Germline V gives CDR1 MDHEN, CDR2 SYDVKM. CDR3 in amino acids: CASSLGGGYTF. As DNA, the CDR3 is TGTGCCAGCAGTTTGGGGGGTGGCTACACCTTC.

The V call is TRBV29-1, the J call TRBJ2-3; TRBD2 matches 16 bases. V lost 8 bases to trimming and J lost 4 bases; unmatched junction nucleotides: 12. CDR1 is SQVTM and CDR2 is ANQGSEA in the germline V gene. The CDR3 consists of 17 residues. This CDR3 reads CSSRGTSGGAVSDTQYF. The DNA of the CDR3 is TGCAGCTCACGCGGGACTAGCGGGGGGGCTGTTTCAGATACGCAGTATTTT.

This chain uses TRBV19 with TRBJ2-2, with a possible D match to TRBD2 (6 bases). The CDR3 is 17 amino acids. The V gene lost 3 bases and the J gene lost 6 bases, with 20 bases spanning the gap. Germline assignment: CDR1 LNHDA and CDR2 SQIVND (reference sequence). The CDR3 coding sequence is TGTGCCAGTAGTATTCGGTGGGGGGAAGGACGTGCCGGGGAGCTGTTTTTT. It translates to CASSIRWGEGRAGELFF.

This chain links TRBV10-3 with TRBJ1-3; 8 bases fit TRBD1. The germline V gene encodes CDR1 ENHRY and CDR2 SYGVKD. Germline trimming cut 10 bases from V and 6 bases from J; bases unmatched to any gene: 8. The CDR3 has 13 amino acids. The CDR3 DNA reads TGTGCCAGCGGACAGGGCGGCGCAAACACCATATATTTT. As protein: CASGQGGANTIYF.

This chain connects TRBV4-1 to TRBJ2-1, with 8 bases fitting TRBD2. The junction had 7 bases not matched to a gene; V was cut back by 0 bases and J by 3 bases. Germline V gives CDR1 MGHRA, CDR2 YSYEKL. This CDR3 comprises 17 residues. CDR3 in DNA: TGCGCCAGCAGCCAAGAGGCGAGCGGGAGCTACTACAATGAGCAGTTCTTC. Translating gives CASSQEASGSYYNEQFF.

Comments on this clone: Other DNA sequences from this sample encode an identical CDR3 as well. This chain links TRBV18 with TRBJ2-1; D not resolved. In germline, CDR1 is KGHSH, CDR2 LQKENI. The CDR3 is made up of 11 amino acids. The V gene lost 2 bases and the J gene lost 8 bases, with 4 bases spanning the gap. The CDR3: CASSPEDEQFF. The CDR3 DNA sequence: TGTGCCAGCTCACCAGAGGATGAGCAGTTCTTC.

This chain connects TRBV28 to TRBJ1-2, with TRBD1 identical over 11 bases. The CDR3 is 18 amino acids. CDR1 and CDR2 from the germline V gene are MDHEN and SYDVKM. Unmatched junction bases numbered 16, after V lost 6 bases and J lost 4 bases. The CDR3 nucleotides are TGTGCCAGCAGCCAACCCCGGGACAGGGGGGGAAGGAGCTATGGCTACACCTTC. This translates into CASSQPRDRGGRSYGYTF.

The J gene is TRBJ2-5, the V gene TRBV18, with 8 bases matching TRBD2. The germline gives CDR1 KGHSH, CDR2 LQKENI. This CDR3 is 15 amino acids long. The V gene end was trimmed by 3 bases and the J gene end by 5 bases; junction bases not matched to a gene: 8. The CDR3 coding sequence is TGTGCCAGCTCACCCAGTCTAGCGGGCGGCGAGACCCAGTACTTC. Translation gives CASSPSLAGGETQYF. Drawing the rest from reference TRBV18 and TRBJ2-5, the complete variable domain is NAGVMQNPRHLVRRRGQEARLRCSPMKGHSHVYWYRQLPEEGLKFMVYLQKENIIDESGMPKERFSAEFPKEGPSILRIQQVVRGDSAAYFCASSPSLAGGETQYFGPGTRLLVL.

The rearrangement joins TRBV19 to TRBJ1-2; no reliable D call. Germline V gene lookup returns CDR1 LNHDA and CDR2 SQIVND (reference sequence). Trimming shortened V by 10 bases and J by 4 bases, and 10 bases separated the two germline ends. The CDR3 runs to 11 residues. The CDR3 DNA follows: TGTGCCACCCGGGTCAGCTATGGCTACACCTTC. The encoded protein is CATRVSYGYTF.

Details on this clone: This specimen includes other DNA sequences encoding the same CDR3. The chain carries TRBV28 and TRBJ2-3, with D possibly TRBD2 on 6 matching bases. Germline V lookup: CDR1 MDHEN, CDR2 SYDVKM. This CDR3 is 14 amino acids long. The V and J ends lost 6 bases and 3 bases respectively, with 13 bases between them. CDR3 amino acids: CASRGGPGTDTQYF. DNA of the CDR3: TGTGCCAGCAGGGGAGGCCCGGGTACAGATACGCAGTATTTT.

The genes are TRBV25-1 and TRBJ1-4; D gene unclear. The CDR3 extends over 15 amino acids. Germline V gives CDR1 MGHDK, CDR2 SYGVNS. Trimming took 1 base from V and 10 from J, leaving 16 bases between them. CDR3 region: CASSESRGPPAKLFF. In nucleotides, the CDR3 is TGTGCCAGCAGTGAATCCCGGGGTCCGCCGGCAAAACTGTTTTTT. The full variable domain, completed using reference TRBV25-1 and TRBJ1-4, is EADIYQTPRYLVIGTGKKITLECSQTMGHDKMYWYQQDPGMELHLIHYSYGVNSTEKGDLSSESTVSRIRTEHFPLTLESARPSHTSQYLCASSESRGPPAKLFFGSGTQLSVL.